This paragraph reports one T cell receptor (beta chain). Its antigen remains unknown. The data originate from a study of T cell repertoires in cytomegalovirus infection. Study overall: Both CMV infection and a matching HLA type were indicated by public TCR beta signatures. The study, taken as a whole, reports: CMV-specific HLA-C-restricted TCR beta clonotypes dominated the ex vivo response. Totalled public TCR beta family frequency picked out people who carried CMV plus the relevant HLA.

TCRdb called the reads again in MiXCR, with one record for every CDR3 protein. The sample includes 250,000 to 350,000 distinct CDR3 sequences, about a quarter of them seen just once. Germline V CDR1 and CDR2: DFQATT, SNEGSKA (reference sequence). The CDR3 has 17 amino acids. With 3 bases clipped from V and 0 bases from J, the junction kept 7 bases outside the gene matches. The genes are TRBV20-1 and TRBJ2-6; TRBD2 matches at 8 bases. The sequenced sample was PBMCs. This receptor was taken from a human donor in good health (CMV status not recorded). Some clones in this sample may be carry-over from other donors' samples. The CDR3 sequence: CSASPAGDSSGANVLTF. The CDR3 bases are TGCAGTGCTAGTCCAGCGGGAGATTCCTCTGGGGCCAACGTCCTGACTTTC.